This T cell receptor (beta chain) stems from a study of cytomegalovirus exposure and HLA in healthy donors. This CDR3 has 11 residues. Germline loops: CDR1 SGHTA, CDR2 FQGNSA. V lost 5 bases to trimming and J lost 0 bases, with 2 bases between them. Study-wide points: Later on, a genetic analysis was performed. It linked a missense variant in DCLRE1C with V- and J-gene trimming of TCR beta. Analyzed later, association rates of TCRs varied across HLA loci, with DRB1 most and HLA-C fewest. Relative to equally common others, HLA-associated TCR beta chains showed greater clonal expansion in a later analysis. What was likely a sequencing artifact was a cluster of highly shared sequence variants.

Comment on this clone: Its matching antigen is unknown. The same CDR3 can be traced to other DNA sequences in this sample.

60 Vbeta and 13 Jbeta primers were used in PCR. Libraries were prepared by immunoSEQ multiplex PCR; TCRdb keeps only in-frame clonotypes and omits some of them. The table lists over 150,000 clones, about 80% of them singletons, with under 6% in the top ten. Sequencing was done on a sample of PBMCs. The TCR comes from a man aged 25 to 45 in good health and CMV-seronegative. The rearrangement joins TRBV7-2 to TRBJ2-7, with no clear D. CDR3 bases: TGTGCCAGCAGCCTCTCCTACGAGCAGTACTTC. It translates to CASSLSYEQYF.